The clone carrying this T cell receptor (beta chain) turned up a few times. Antigen specificity is unknown. Unmatched junction bases numbered 16, after V lost 7 bases and J lost 11 bases. The CDR3 has 14 amino acids. Germline loops: CDR1 MDHEN, CDR2 SYDVKM. Then a second PCR, running about 6 to 12 cycles, was carried out with a sample-barcoded 5' primer and a J-beta primer mix. TCRdb fed the 5' RACE reads into MiXCR, producing one record per CDR3 protein. The data hold around 1.1 million distinct CDR3 sequences, with under 40% observed a single time. The data belong to a study of blood T cells in healthy people across ages. Whole-study results and caveats: CMV status of donors was unknown, possibly confounding expanded clonotype changes.

The rearrangement links TRBV28 to TRBJ2-5; 7 bases fit TRBD1. Sequenced sample: blood. This TCR came from a man younger than 35 in good health. As DNA, the CDR3 is TGTGCCAGCACCGCGAAACAGGGGATCAATGAGCAGTACTTC. It encodes CASTAKQGINEQYF.